This T cell receptor (beta chain) was sequenced for a study of Ad26.COV2.S vaccination and SARS-CoV-2 variants. With 4 bases removed from V and 0 bases from J, the gap between germline ends came to 8 bases. Germline V gene data show CDR1 as SGHNT and CDR2 as YYREEE (reference sequence). The CDR3 runs to 15 residues. Treatment given: roughly 18 received Ad26.COV2.S at low or high dose, single or two shots; about 5 received placebo; per-sample allocation not given. Day 63 after the first injection of vaccine or placebo was the sampling time. Assay used: immunoSEQ multiplex PCR; TCRdb lists only in-frame clones, some missing. The data show hundreds of thousands of clones, 80% to 90% seen once.

The origin of this receptor is a person between 18 and 59 years old who received the Ad26.COV2.S COVID-19 vaccine or a placebo. The chain is built from TRBV5-4 and TRBJ2-6; D is unresolved. Sequencing was performed on peripheral blood, taken in a trial of Ad26.COV2.S vaccine versus placebo. This CDR3 reads CASSLDNSGANVLTF. The CDR3 nucleotides read TGTGCCAGCAGCCTTGACAACTCTGGGGCCAACGTCCTGACTTTC.